What follows are 13 T cell receptor beta chains derived from one specimen sequenced in a study of blood T cell repertoires in COVID-19. Assay used: immunoSEQ multiplex PCR; TCRdb lists only in-frame clones, some missing. The sample contains about 110,000 clones, 76% of which appear only once. The sample was peripheral blood. Every receptor here comes from a man older than 75 with COVID-19, enrolled during active disease.

The chain employs TRBV27 and TRBJ2-3; 8 bases align to TRBD1. Germline V gene lookup returns CDR1 MNHEY and CDR2 SMNVEV (reference sequence). Unmatched junction bases numbered 4, after V lost 8 bases and J lost 6 bases. This CDR3 is built from 12 residues. CDR3 sequence reads: CASGQGRDTQYF. CDR3 in DNA: TGTGCCAGCGGACAGGGCCGCGATACGCAGTATTTT.

The chain employs TRBV5-1 and TRBJ1-2, with D maybe TRBD1 (5 bases). Germline V gives CDR1 SGHRS, CDR2 YFSETQ. The CDR3 totals 14 residues. V was clipped by 0 bases and J by 8 bases, with 14 bases between them. The CDR3 reads CASSLGQTFGGYTF. CDR3 DNA: TGCGCCAGCAGCTTGGGACAGACTTTCGGAGGCTACACCTTC.

The chain is built from TRBV11-3 and TRBJ2-1, with D possibly being TRBD1 (6 bases). In germline, CDR1 is SGHNT, CDR2 YENEEA. V lost 4 bases and J 4 bases, leaving 11 bases between the germline ends. This CDR3 is 14 amino acids long. CDR3 amino acids: CASSSPGQYNEQFF. The CDR3 DNA follows: TGTGCCAGCAGCTCCCCGGGACAATACAATGAGCAGTTCTTC.

The rearrangement links TRBV7-2 to TRBJ2-3; TRBD1 might be the D (6 bases). This CDR3 spans 16 amino acids. Germline V CDR1 and CDR2: SGHTA, FQGNSA. The V end was cut by 1 base, the J end by 2 bases, with 13 bases between. This CDR3 is CASSLGTGTLTDTQYF. The CDR3 bases are TGTGCCAGCAGCTTAGGAACAGGGACCCTCACAGATACGCAGTATTTT.

This clone was counted a single time. The chain links TRBV5-1 to TRBJ2-1; TRBD2 matches at 11 bases. Germline-derived CDR1 and CDR2 are SGHRS and YFSETQ. This CDR3 is 17 amino acids long. V was clipped by 0 bases and J by 3 bases; unmatched bases: 5. The CDR3 sequence: CASSLALAGGGYNEQFF. The CDR3 DNA is TGCGCCAGCAGCTTGGCGCTAGCGGGAGGCGGCTACAATGAGCAGTTCTTC.

The V and J genes are TRBV6-2 or TRBV6-3 and TRBJ1-5, with TRBD1 matching over 10 bases. The CDR3 extends over 14 amino acids. Germline assignment: CDR1 MNHEY and CDR2 SVGEGT. Unmatched junction bases numbered 7, after V lost 7 bases and J lost 7 bases. The chain's CDR3 is CASTPGTGEQPQHF. The CDR3 DNA reads as TGTGCCAGCACCCCGGGGACAGGGGAACAGCCCCAGCATTTT.

This clone was observed a single time. The rearrangement links TRBV12-5 to TRBJ2-1; TRBD2 matches 11 bases. The CDR3 contains 22 residues. CDR1 and CDR2 (germline): LGHNT, FRNRAP. With V trimmed by 0 bases and J by 8 bases, 24 bases remained unmatched. The CDR3 sequence: CASGLVRRWTIAGGALTHEQFF. The CDR3 nucleotides are TGTGCTAGTGGTTTGGTACGCCGTTGGACGATAGCGGGAGGGGCCCTTACCCATGAGCAGTTCTTC.

The genes are TRBV6-1 and TRBJ1-2; D gene ambiguous. Germline CDR1 reads MNHNS; CDR2 reads SASEGT. V lost 3 bases and J lost 6, with 8 bases in between. The CDR3 runs 12 residues. CDR3 coding DNA: TGTGCCAGCAGTGACCCCGGGAATGGCTACACCTTC. It yields the protein CASSDPGNGYTF.

This rearrangement joins TRBV18 to TRBJ1-5; 8 bases agree with TRBD1. CDR1 and CDR2 from the germline V gene are KGHSH and LQKENI. The CDR3 length is 14 residues. Losses at the gene ends were 6 bases for V and 7 bases for J; bases not matched to a gene: 8. The CDR3 sequence is CASSLRTGRQPQHF. CDR3 bases: TGTGCCAGCTCGCTTCGGACAGGGAGGCAGCCCCAGCATTTT. The variable domain in full, with the rest retrieved from reference TRBV18 and TRBJ1-5, is NAGVMQNPRHLVRRRGQEARLRCSPMKGHSHVYWYRQLPEEGLKFMVYLQKENIIDESGMPKERFSAEFPKEGPSILRIQQVVRGDSAAYFCASSLRTGRQPQHFGDGTRLSIL.

This sequence joins TRBV11-2 and TRBJ1-3; D call uncertain. The CDR3 is made up of 15 amino acids. V was shortened by 5 bases and J by 0 bases, with 11 bases between the two germline ends. The germline CDR1 and CDR2 sequences are SGHAT and FQNNGV. The CDR3 loop is CASSRRVSSGNTIYF. CDR3 bases: TGTGCCAGCAGCCGACGGGTCAGCTCTGGAAACACCATATATTTT.

The rearrangement joins TRBV27 to TRBJ2-2; maybe TRBD1 (6 bases). V was clipped by 6 bases and J by 3 bases, with 14 bases between them. The germline CDR1 and CDR2 sequences are MNHEY and SMNVEV (reference sequence). The CDR3 spans 15 residues. CDR3 nucleotide sequence: TGTGCCAGCAGGTACGATGAGGGGGACACCGGGGAGCTGTTTTTT. The encoded protein is CASRYDEGDTGELFF.

The chain employs TRBV19 and TRBJ2-6; D may be TRBD1 (5 bases). The CDR3 totals 15 residues. Trimming cost V 6 bases and J 3 bases, with 12 bases left between them. Germline CDR1 reads LNHDA; CDR2 reads SQIVND (reference sequence). The CDR3 bases are TGTGCCAGTAGCTTCAGGGCTAGTGGGGCCAACGTCCTGACTTTC. Its translation: CASSFRASGANVLTF.

This clone was picked up one time. V usage is TRBV5-6 and J usage is TRBJ2-1, with 9 bases matching TRBD1. Trimming at V came to 0 bases and at J to 7 bases, leaving 8 bases not matched to a gene. The length of the CDR3 is 16 residues. Germline CDR1 reads SGHDT; CDR2 reads YYEEEE. The CDR3 sequence is CASSLAGQGYGNEQFF. The CDR3 DNA follows: TGTGCCAGCAGCTTGGCAGGACAGGGGTATGGAAATGAGCAGTTCTTC. Full variable domain (outside the CDR3, taken from reference TRBV5-6 and TRBJ2-1): DAGVTQSPTHLIKTRGQQVTLRCSPKSGHDTVSWYQQALGQGPQFIFQYYEEEERQRGNFPDRFSGHQFPNYSSELNVNALLLGDSALYLCASSLAGQGYGNEQFFGPGTRLTVL.